Reported below is one TCR beta chain. This receptor's antigen is unknown. No qualities accompany the bases; no much larger clone lies one base away. The collaborating institutions used their own protocols to collect whole blood in K2EDTA tubes. For TCRbeta analysis, collaborators shipped samples in one of three forms: frozen whole blood, isolated PBMCs, or DNA extracted from either of those sample types. Trimming costs V 4 bases and J 7 bases, and their ends lie 14 bases apart. CDR1 and CDR2, per the germline V gene (reference sequence), are LGHDT and YNNKEL. The CDR3 runs 15 amino acids, cysteine and phenylalanine included. Left in the record is the CDR3 DNA by itself, 45 bases read in frame from the first base. These data come from a study of blood T cell repertoires in COVID-19 (dated by TCRdb to the early 2020s). Concerning the study at large: Samples from collaborators originated in the United States, Italy and Spain and spanned both the acute and convalescent phases of COVID-19. Deeply sampled blood TCRbeta repertoires from subjects exposed to, actively infected with, or recovered from COVID-19 were included in the dataset. Sample metadata almost always included a de-identified subject ID, COVID-19 status, age in years and sex. The material from the prospective study consisted of cDNA or gDNA derived from T cells, B-cell-depleted T cells, or PBMCs. The repertoires were released in a freely available public database meant as a resource for research on the immune response to SARS-CoV-2. Samples were obtained from the ongoing ImmuneRACE study (first 160 participants) and from some 1,300 subjects provided by 6 global collaborators. Where available, HLA class I and class II types were taken from metadata supplied by the sample provider and were not determined by assay-based typing. Results and caveats for the whole study, not just this receptor: The amount of clinical and demographic metadata varied by source and participant and was provided uncurated.

The immunoSEQ Assay, a bias-controlled multiplex PCR, was used to amplify TCRbeta CDR3 regions from genomic DNA. The original methods were these. The number of nucleated cells in each sample was estimated from the amplification of reference gene primers within the assay. To quantify the absolute abundance of each unique TCRbeta CDR3 rearrangement, sequence reads were collapsed and filtered. Productive Simpson clonality was computed per sample as the square root of Simpson's diversity index over productive rearrangements. TCRdb took this table from immuneACCESS and kept in-frame rearrangements with V and J called. Such tables lack part of the clones; where checked against another copy, unresolved V genes explain under half of the gap, and the rest is unexplained. For V, J and clone size, that table is used; D and trimming come from the DNA. The sample has under 150,000 clones on record, more than 80% of them singletons. Of the sample, 8.8% falls within the top ten clones.

The source material was peripheral blood. This receptor was obtained from a woman at least 80 years old in a cohort sampled during active or convalescent COVID-19. The chain was built from TRBV3-1 (or the pseudogene TRBV3-2) and TRBJ1-6; a confident D gene designation cannot be given. The DNA reads as follows: TGTGCCAGCAGCCGACTCAGAGACGCCAATTCACCCCTCCACTTT. Its translation reads: CASSRLRDANSPLHF.